This T cell receptor (beta chain) comes out of a study of CD8 T cells in Susac syndrome. Study summary: Clinically active disease was present in 5 or 6 of the sequenced Susac syndrome patients. Roughly eight of these patients were in remission.

In germline, CDR1 is SQVTM, CDR2 ANQGSEA. The CDR3 length is 15 residues. The J segment lost 2 bases and the V segment lost 4 bases, leaving 8 bases of the junction unmatched. RNA amounts of about 0.5 to 1 ug underwent reverse transcription with random hexamers. Each CDR3 protein gets one entry after TCRdb re-called the immunoSEQ multiplex PCR reads with MiXCR. Here the sample spans 160,000 or so distinct CDR3 sequences, about 95% being singletons. The chain couples TRBV29-1 to TRBJ1-2, with TRBD1 identical over 9 bases. The material sequenced was CD4+ T cells from PBMCs. The receptor comes from a human donor with Susac syndrome. The CDR3 sequence: CSVASPGQGNYGYTF. For the CDR3, the DNA is TGCAGCGTTGCATCTCCGGGACAGGGAAACTATGGCTACACCTTC.